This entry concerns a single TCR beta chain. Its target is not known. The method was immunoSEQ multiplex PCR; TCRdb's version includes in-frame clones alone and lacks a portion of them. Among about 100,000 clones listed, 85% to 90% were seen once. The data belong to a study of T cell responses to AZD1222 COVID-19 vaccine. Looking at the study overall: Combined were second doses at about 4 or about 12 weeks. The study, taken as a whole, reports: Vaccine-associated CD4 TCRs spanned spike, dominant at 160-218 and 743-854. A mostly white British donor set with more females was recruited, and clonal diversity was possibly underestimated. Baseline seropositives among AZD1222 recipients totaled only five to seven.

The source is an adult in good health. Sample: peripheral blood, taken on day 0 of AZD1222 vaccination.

CDR3 nucleotides: TGTGCCAGCAGTAAGGGTGGGCGGGAGACCCAGTACTTC. Protein sequence: CASSKGGRETQYF. The chain joins TRBV12-1 to TRBJ2-5. TRBV12-1 is classified as a pseudogene. CDR3 length: 13 amino acids.